These 18 T cell receptor beta chains originate from one sample sequenced in a study of T-cell memory formation after mild COVID-19. Via MiXCR, TCRdb re-called the 5' RACE reads, giving one row per CDR3 protein. The repertoire holds about 130,000 distinct CDR3 sequences, with over 15% as singletons. The sample taken for sequencing was PBMCs or a T cell subset sorted from them (not recorded which). The receptor set was obtained from a man aged 18 to 29 who had mild COVID-19 (a few samples of this study predate the infection). Cell type and time point are not known.

In DNA form, the CDR3 reads TGTGCCACCACGGGACTGCAGTCTCGGGAGCAGTACTTC. This codes for CATTGLQSREQYF. The chain carries TRBV10-3 and TRBJ2-7; tentatively, D is TRBD2 (6 bases). The ends were cut back, 10 bases at V and 7 bases at J, with 20 bases in the middle. CDR1 ENHRY and CDR2 SYGVKD come from the germline V gene. The CDR3 is 13 amino acids.

The V gene is TRBV6-2 or TRBV6-3, the J gene TRBJ2-3; either TRBD1 or TRBD2 may fit D (6 bases each). CDR1 is MNHEY, CDR2 SVGEGT, per germline. V shed 5 bases and J shed 2 bases, with 26 bases lying between them. CDR3 length: 19 amino acids. CDR3: CASSVRLRGAATYTDTQYF. CDR3 nucleotide sequence: TGTGCCAGCAGTGTGAGATTAAGGGGGGCCGCAACATACACAGATACGCAGTATTTT.

V gene TRBV7-2 combines with J gene TRBJ2-2, with D tentatively TRBD2 (6 bases). CDR1 and CDR2 from the germline V gene are SGHTA and FQGNSA. The CDR3 contains 13 residues. The ends were cut back, 4 bases at V and 7 bases at J, with 10 bases in the middle. As DNA, the CDR3 is TGTGCCAGCAGCTGGGACGGGAGCGGGGAGCTGTTTTTT. Its translation: CASSWDGSGELFF. The full variable domain, with the rest looked up from reference TRBV7-2 and TRBJ2-2, is GAGVSQSPSNKVTEKGKDVELRCDPISGHTALYWYRQSLGQGLEFLIYFQGNSAPDKSGLPSDRFSAERTGGSVSTLTIQRTQQEDSAVYLCASSWDGSGELFFGEGSRLTVL.

This clonotype was observed a handful of times. The V and J genes are TRBV6-2 or TRBV6-3 and TRBJ2-3; maybe TRBD1 (7 bases). The germline V gene encodes CDR1 MNHEY and CDR2 SVGEGT. This CDR3 spans 16 amino acids. Between the trimmed V and J ends, which lost 4 bases and 4 bases, there was a span of 18 bases. CDR3 nucleotides: TGTGCCAGCAGTTCCCTGGGGCAGGGGGGCCCAGATACGCAGTATTTT. Its protein product is CASSSLGQGGPDTQYF.

This clonotype was counted only a few times. V is TRBV11-2 and J is TRBJ2-3; maybe TRBD2 (6 bases). V gave up 5 bases and J gave up 2 bases, with 11 bases separating them. This CDR3 comprises 14 residues. Germline loops: CDR1 SGHAT, CDR2 FQNNGV. CDR3 in amino acids: CASSPGLNTDTQYF. The DNA for the CDR3 is TGTGCCAGCAGCCCGGGACTCAACACAGATACGCAGTATTTT.

CDR3 nucleotides: TGCGCCAGCAGTGAGGGCCATGAGCAGTTCTTC. Translation gives CASSEGHEQFF. The genes are TRBV10-2 and TRBJ2-1; the D is unclear. The CDR3 contains 11 residues. V lost 2 bases and J lost 8, with 4 bases in between. Looked up from germline, CDR1 is WSHSY and CDR2 is SAAADI.

The V call is TRBV20-1, the J call TRBJ2-3; 8 bases are a match to TRBD2. V was clipped by 4 bases and J by 3 bases; unmatched bases: 3. Germline lookup yields CDR1 DFQATT and CDR2 SNEGSKA (reference sequence). This CDR3 comprises 13 residues. This CDR3 is CSATGGPTDTQYF. The CDR3 DNA is TGCAGTGCTACGGGGGGGCCTACAGATACGCAGTATTTT.

J is TRBJ1-2 and V is TRBV20-1; the D is unclear. V lost 0 bases and J lost 4, with 9 bases in between. Germline V gene data show CDR1 as DFQATT and CDR2 as SNEGSKA (reference sequence). The CDR3 consists of 13 residues. Written as DNA, the CDR3 is TGCAGTGCTAGAGATTCCCGGGGCTATGGCTACACCTTC. It codes for CSARDSRGYGYTF.

This clonotype was seen only a few times. This chain uses TRBV6-2 or TRBV6-3 with TRBJ1-1; D is unresolved. This CDR3 spans 13 amino acids. Between the trimmed V and J ends, which lost 4 bases and 3 bases, there was a span of 9 bases. CDR1 MNHEY and CDR2 SVGEGT come from the germline V gene. The CDR3: CASSFFLDTEAFF. The CDR3 DNA sequence: TGTGCCAGCAGTTTCTTCTTGGACACTGAAGCTTTCTTT.

This clonotype was picked up a small number of times. The genes are TRBV12-3 or TRBV12-4 and TRBJ1-3, with D unresolved. There are 13 residues in the CDR3. With 3 bases removed from V and 3 bases from J, the gap between germline ends came to 6 bases. The CDR3 sequence is CASSFRDGNTIYF. CDR3 bases: TGTGCCAGCAGTTTTCGGGATGGAAACACCATATATTTT.

This chain connects TRBV20-1 to TRBJ1-1, with 10 bases fitting TRBD1. The CDR3 totals 13 residues. Germline trimming cut 3 bases from V and 7 bases from J; bases unmatched to any gene: 5. Germline loops: CDR1 DFQATT, CDR2 SNEGSKA (reference sequence). The CDR3 region is CSARTGGGIEAFF. CDR3 DNA: TGCAGTGCTAGGACAGGGGGCGGAATTGAAGCTTTCTTT.

This clonotype was recorded at least ten times. The V and J genes are TRBV12-3 or TRBV12-4 and TRBJ2-5; 11 bases agree with TRBD2. The CDR3 sequence is 14 residues long. Germline trimming cut 3 bases from V and 3 bases from J; bases unmatched to any gene: 0. The CDR3 DNA follows: TGTGCCAGCAGTTTTAGCGGGGGGGAAGAGACCCAGTACTTC. Translation: CASSFSGGEETQYF.

This clonotype showed up just a few times. The CDR3 nucleotides read TGCAGTGCAGTCGGACAGGGGAAAATCTACGAGCAGTACTTC. It is translated as CSAVGQGKIYEQYF. The rearrangement uses TRBV20-1 and TRBJ2-7; 9 nucleotides agree with TRBD1. The CDR3 totals 14 residues. Germline CDR1 is DFQATT and CDR2 is SNEGSKA (reference sequence). V lost 6 bases to trimming and J lost 3 bases; unmatched junction nucleotides: 9.

The V call is TRBV4-1, the J call TRBJ1-3; D gene unclear. The CDR3 covers 17 residues. V lost 0 bases and J 2 bases, leaving 14 bases between the germline ends. Germline V gene data show CDR1 as MGHRA and CDR2 as YSYEKL. The CDR3 loop reads CASSQDTAASAGNTIYF. CDR3 DNA sequence: TGCGCCAGCAGCCAAGATACGGCCGCTTCGGCTGGAAACACCATATATTTT.

V and J are TRBV7-8 and TRBJ1-1; D call uncertain. Trimming removed 2 bases from V and 9 bases from J, with 13 bases in between. Germline-derived CDR1 and CDR2 are SGHVS and FQNEAQ. The CDR3 loop spans 13 amino acids. CDR3 amino acids: CASSLLTTQKAFF. The DNA for the CDR3 is TGTGCCAGCAGCTTATTAACGACACAGAAAGCTTTCTTT.

This chain links TRBV5-5 with TRBJ2-7, with a possible D match to TRBD1 (6 bases). Germline loops: CDR1 SGHKS, CDR2 YYEKEE (reference sequence). Trimming pared 4 bases from V and 4 bases from J, leaving 12 bases between. This CDR3 spans 13 amino acids. CDR3 nucleotides: TGTGCCAGCAGCGCCACCCAGGGGTACGAGCAGTACGTC. Translated, it gives CASSATQGYEQYV.

This clonotype was counted a few times. In DNA form, the CDR3 reads TGTGCCAGTAGTTTGCCAGGGGGCGCGGGAACTGAAGCTTTCTTT. Encoded protein: CASSLPGGAGTEAFF. The gene calls are TRBV19 and TRBJ1-1; 8 bases line up with TRBD1. J lost 5 bases, V lost 5 bases, and 10 bases had no gene match. Germline CDR1 and CDR2: LNHDA and SQIVND (reference sequence). CDR3 length equals 15 residues. Filled out from reference TRBV19 and TRBJ1-1, the complete variable domain reads DGGITQSPKYLFRKEGQNVTLSCEQNLNHDAMYWYRQDPGQGLRLIYYSQIVNDFQKGDIAEGYSVSREKKESFPLTVTSAQKNPTAFYLCASSLPGGAGTEAFFGQGTRLTVV.

This clonotype appeared a few times. One end of the junction varies from germline; a read error may be responsible. The rearrangement links TRBV20-1 to TRBJ2-5, with 8 bases aligning to TRBD2. The CDR3 runs 14 residues. In germline, CDR1 is DFQATT, CDR2 SNEGSKA (reference sequence). CDR3 nucleotides: TGCAGTGCCGCGGGGAGGGGATTACAGCGGGGGCTTTCCTTC. This gives the protein CSAAGRGLQRGLSF.